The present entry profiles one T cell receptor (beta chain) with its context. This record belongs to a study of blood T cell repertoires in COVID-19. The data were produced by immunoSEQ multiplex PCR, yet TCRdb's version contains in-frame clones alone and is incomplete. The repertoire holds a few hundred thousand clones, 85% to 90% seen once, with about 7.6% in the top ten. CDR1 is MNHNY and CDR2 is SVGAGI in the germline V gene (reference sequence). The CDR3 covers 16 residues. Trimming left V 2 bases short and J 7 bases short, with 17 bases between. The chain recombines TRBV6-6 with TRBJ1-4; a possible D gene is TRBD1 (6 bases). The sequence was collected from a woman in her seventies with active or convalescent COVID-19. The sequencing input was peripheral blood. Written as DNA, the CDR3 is TGTGCCAGCAGTTACAAGCAGGGGCGGATTCGTGAAAAACTGTTTTTT. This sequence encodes CASSYKQGRIREKLFF.